The 14 T cell receptor beta chains given below trace back to one sample, sequenced in a study of CD8 T cells in ankylosing spondylitis. Notes on the study in general: Within ankylosing spondylitis blood, a TCR beta motif made up of eight or nine highly homologous variants appeared to be characteristic.

TCRdb re-called the 5' RACE reads through MiXCR, storing one row per CDR3 protein. The sample contains about 540,000 distinct CDR3 sequences, about 13% of which appear only once. Their antigens are not known. Sequencing was carried out using blood, either unsorted or a sorted T cell fraction (not recorded which). The receptors derive from a male donor with ankylosing spondylitis.

The chain has TRBV25-1 and TRBJ2-7; the match to TRBD2 covers 7 bases. The ends lost 1 base at V and 6 bases at J; junction bases unmatched: 9. The CDR3 is made up of 15 amino acids. CDR1 MGHDK and CDR2 SYGVNS come from the germline V gene. CDR3 region: CASSELGEGFGEQYF. CDR3 DNA: TGTGCCAGCAGTGAATTGGGGGAGGGGTTTGGCGAGCAGTACTTC.

This chain joins TRBV20-1 and TRBJ1-1; no clear D gene. Trimming cost V 3 bases and J 1 base, with 9 bases left between them. CDR1 DFQATT and CDR2 SNEGSKA come from the germline V gene (reference sequence). This CDR3 comprises 13 residues. The DNA of the CDR3 is TGCAGTGCTAGTTCCAGGCGGAACACTGAAGCTTTCTTT. Translating it yields CSASSRRNTEAFF.

This CDR3 is CASSQGLAETGELFF. CDR3 nucleotides: TGTGCCAGCAGCCAAGGACTAGCTGAAACCGGGGAGCTGTTTTTT. The chain has TRBV3-1 and TRBJ2-2, with TRBD2 identical over 7 bases. This CDR3 comprises 15 residues. The ends lost 1 base at V and 5 bases at J; junction bases unmatched: 4. Germline V gene data show CDR1 as LGHDT and CDR2 as YNNKEL (reference sequence).

A few counts support this clonotype. The chain combines TRBV20-1 with TRBJ1-5, with no clear D. Between the trimmed V and J ends, which lost 2 bases and 6 bases, there was a span of 11 bases. From germline, CDR1 is DFQATT and CDR2 SNEGSKA (reference sequence). This CDR3 comprises 13 residues. CDR3 in DNA: TGCAGTGCTAGAAGTGGGGTGATTCAGCCCCAGCATTTT. Protein sequence: CSARSGVIQPQHF.

In this sample, this clonotype turned up a few times. The chain combines TRBV9 with TRBJ1-1; D gene unclear. The CDR3 has 14 amino acids. The V gene's germline CDR1 is SGDLS and CDR2 YYNGEE. The V and J ends lost 0 bases and 5 bases respectively, with 11 bases between them. CDR3 sequence (DNA): TGTGCCAGCAGCGTAGCTGAAGGAGGAACTGAAGCTTTCTTT. Its protein is CASSVAEGGTEAFF. The full variable domain, its missing parts supplied by reference TRBV9 and TRBJ1-1, is DSGVTQTPKHLITATGQRVTLRCSPRSGDLSVYWYQQSLDQGLQFLIQYYNGEERAKGNILERFSAQQFPDLHSELNLSSLELGDSALYFCASSVAEGGTEAFFGQGTRLTVV.

The chain joins TRBV3-1 to TRBJ1-5; a weak D match, TRBD1 (5 bases). Germline V lookup: CDR1 LGHDT, CDR2 YNNKEL (reference sequence). V lost 3 bases and J 6 bases, leaving 15 bases between the germline ends. This CDR3 is built from 15 residues. CDR3 protein: CASSQYIGASQPQHF. For the CDR3, the DNA is TGTGCCAGCAGCCAGTACATCGGGGCGAGTCAGCCCCAGCATTTT.

This clonotype has a count of ten or more. The chain recombines TRBV20-1 with TRBJ2-1; weak D call: TRBD2 (6 bases). Trimming removed 6 bases from V and 9 bases from J, with 21 bases in between. CDR3 length: 14 amino acids. CDR1 DFQATT and CDR2 SNEGSKA come from the germline V gene (reference sequence). The CDR3: CSAPGQRVAGEQFF. CDR3 DNA sequence: TGCAGTGCCCCCGGCCAGCGGGTTGCTGGTGAGCAGTTCTTC.

V usage is TRBV20-1 and J usage is TRBJ1-1, with no clear D. The V gene's germline CDR1 is DFQATT and CDR2 SNEGSKA (reference sequence). This CDR3 is 9 amino acids long. DNA of the CDR3: TGCAGGGCAGGTACTGAAGCTTTCTTT. Its translation is CRAGTEAFF.

This clonotype was seen at least ten times. This chain connects TRBV12-3 or TRBV12-4 to TRBJ1-2; D call uncertain. The CDR3 is made up of 14 amino acids. V was trimmed by 1 base and J by 0 bases, leaving 6 bases between them. CDR3 nucleotides: TGTGCCAGCAGTTTAGTTTACTCTAACTATGGCTACACCTTC. This translates into CASSLVYSNYGYTF.

The genes are TRBV12-3 or TRBV12-4 and TRBJ2-1; 11 positions match TRBD2. CDR3 length: 18 amino acids. V trimming: 11 bases; J trimming: 5 bases; junction bases outside the gene matches: 20. The CDR3 DNA follows: TGTGCCGTCTCGGACAGGCGGCTAGCGGGAGGTAGAAACAATGAGCAGTTCTTC. It encodes CAVSDRRLAGGRNNEQFF.

The CDR3 loop reads CSARSRTSGSTDTQYF. The CDR3 DNA is TGCAGTGCTAGATCGCGGACTAGCGGGAGCACAGATACGCAGTATTTT. This chain joins TRBV20-1 and TRBJ2-3; 11 bases map to TRBD2. Germline CDR1 reads DFQATT; CDR2 reads SNEGSKA (reference sequence). V dropped 2 bases and J dropped 0; count of bases not matched to a gene: 4. This CDR3 is built from 16 residues.

This clonotype was counted at least ten times. The chain couples TRBV9 to TRBJ2-7, with D possibly being TRBD1 (6 bases). V was clipped by 5 bases and J by 3 bases, with 18 bases between them. From germline, CDR1 is SGDLS and CDR2 YYNGEE. The CDR3 totals 15 residues. The DNA of the CDR3 is TGTGCCAGCAGTTTTAGGGGGACACCAGACTACGAGCAGTACTTC. Translating it yields CASSFRGTPDYEQYF.

The V gene is TRBV7-6, the J gene TRBJ2-1, with D tentatively TRBD1 or TRBD2 (5 bases each). Trimming shortened V by 1 base and J by 7 bases, and 17 bases separated the two germline ends. The CDR3 covers 16 residues. Per germline, CDR1 SGHVS and CDR2 FNYEAQ. CDR3 in DNA: TGTGCCAGCAGCTTAGGTTTGGCAGAGGGGCAAAATGAGCAGTTCTTC. Translation gives CASSLGLAEGQNEQFF.

The chain links TRBV20-1 to TRBJ2-5; D is unclear. V gave up 0 bases and J gave up 4 bases, with 6 bases separating them. The CDR3 loop spans 12 amino acids. The germline V gene encodes CDR1 DFQATT and CDR2 SNEGSKA (reference sequence). The CDR3: CSARDRPETQYF. CDR3 DNA sequence: TGCAGTGCTAGAGATCGCCCAGAGACCCAGTACTTC.